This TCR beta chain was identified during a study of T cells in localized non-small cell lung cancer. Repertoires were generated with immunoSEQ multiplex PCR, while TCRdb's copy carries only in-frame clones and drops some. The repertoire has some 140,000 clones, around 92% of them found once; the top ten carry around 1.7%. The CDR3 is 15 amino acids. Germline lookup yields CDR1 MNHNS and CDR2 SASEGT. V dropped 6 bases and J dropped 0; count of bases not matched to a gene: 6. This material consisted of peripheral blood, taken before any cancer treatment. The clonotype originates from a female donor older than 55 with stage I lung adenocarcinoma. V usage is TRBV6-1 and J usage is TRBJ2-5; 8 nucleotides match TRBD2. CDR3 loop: CASSVLLADQETQYF. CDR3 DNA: TGTGCCAGCAGCGTACTACTAGCGGACCAAGAGACCCAGTACTTC.